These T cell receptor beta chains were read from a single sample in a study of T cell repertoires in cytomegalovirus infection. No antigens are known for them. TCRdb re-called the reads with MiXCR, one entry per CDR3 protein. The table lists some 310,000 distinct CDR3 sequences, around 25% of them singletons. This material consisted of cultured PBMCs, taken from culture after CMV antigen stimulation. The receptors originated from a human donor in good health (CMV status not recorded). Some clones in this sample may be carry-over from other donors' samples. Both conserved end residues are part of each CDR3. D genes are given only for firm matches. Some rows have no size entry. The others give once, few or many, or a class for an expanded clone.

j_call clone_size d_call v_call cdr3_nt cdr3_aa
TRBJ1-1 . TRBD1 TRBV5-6 TGTGCCAGCAGCTCTACCGGGACAGGGCGGACTGAAGCTTTCTTT CASSSTGTGRTEAFF
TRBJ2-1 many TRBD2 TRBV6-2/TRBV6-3 TGTGCCAGCAGTCCTTCCGAGGGTAGCGGGAAGTACATTGAGCAGTTCTTC CASSPSEGSGKYIEQFF
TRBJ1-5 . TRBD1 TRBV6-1 TGTGCCAGCAGGGAAAGACAGGGCCTTCAGCCCCAGCATTTT CASRERQGLQPQHF
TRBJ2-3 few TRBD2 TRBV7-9 TGTGCCAGCAGGATTCGACTAGCGGGAGAAGATACGCAGTATTTT CASRIRLAGEDTQYF
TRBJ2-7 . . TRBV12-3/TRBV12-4 TGTGCCAGCAGTTTAAGGGAGTTTTACGAGCAGTACTTC CASSLREFYEQYF
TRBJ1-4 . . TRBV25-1 TGTGCCAGCAGAAACGACGGATTTGAAAAACTGTTTTTT CASRNDGFEKLFF
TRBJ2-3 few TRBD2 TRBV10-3 TGTGCCATCAGGACTAGCGGGAACCCAGATACGCAGTATTTT CAIRTSGNPDTQYF
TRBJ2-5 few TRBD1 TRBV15 TGTGCCACCAGCAGACCGACCGGACAGGGTATGGAGACCCAGTACTTC CATSRPTGQGMETQYF
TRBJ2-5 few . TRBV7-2 TGTGCCAGCTGCCCCCCCGGGCAAGAGACCCAGTACTTC CASCPPGQETQYF
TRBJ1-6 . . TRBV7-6 TGTGCCAGCCGAGGCGAAGCTCGGGAACCCCTCCACTTT CASRGEAREPLHF
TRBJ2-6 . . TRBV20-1 TGCAGTGCTAGTAACAGGGCTACCTCTGGGGCCAACGTCCTGACTTTC CSASNRATSGANVLTF
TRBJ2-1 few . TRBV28 TGTGCCAGCTGGACGACAGGCGAGCCATACAATGAGCAGTTCTTC CASWTTGEPYNEQFF
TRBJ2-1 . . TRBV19 TGTGCCAGTAGTATTGGGAGGCCCTACAATGAGCAGTTCTTC CASSIGRPYNEQFF
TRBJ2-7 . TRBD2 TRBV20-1 TGCAGTGCTAGAGATATGGCGGGAGCCTCCTACGAGCAGTACTTC CSARDMAGASYEQYF
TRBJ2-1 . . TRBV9 TGTGCCAGCAGCGTAGATCTGGGTGTAACATACAATGAGCAGTTCTTC CASSVDLGVTYNEQFF
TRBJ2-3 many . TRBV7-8 TGTGCCAGCAGCTTGGGGGGAGCCCCGCAAGATACGCAGTATTTT CASSLGGAPQDTQYF
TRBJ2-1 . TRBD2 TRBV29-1 TGCAGCGTTTCCGGGACTAGCGGGAGCTCCTACAATGAGCAGTTCTTC CSVSGTSGSSYNEQFF
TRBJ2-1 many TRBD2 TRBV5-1 TGCGCCAGCAGCCCTACTAGCGGGAGTTGGGCGGAGCAGTTCTTC CASSPTSGSWAEQFF
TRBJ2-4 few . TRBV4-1 TGCGCCAGCAGCCAAGTCCCCTCGGGGAGGGCCAAAAACATTCAGTACTTC CASSQVPSGRAKNIQYF
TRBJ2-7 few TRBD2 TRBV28 TGTGCCAGCAGTTTCGGACTAGCGGAGACCTACGAGCAGTACTTC CASSFGLAETYEQYF
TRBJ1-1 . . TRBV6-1 TGTGCCAGCAGTGAAGAGGTTGTATCTGAAGCTTTCTTT CASSEEVVSEAFF
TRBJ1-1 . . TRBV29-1 TGCAGCGTTGTCCAGGGAAGGGCTGAAGCTTTCTTT CSVVQGRAEAFF
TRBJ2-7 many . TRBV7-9 TGTGCCAGCACCCGAGGATCCGAGCAGTACTTC CASTRGSEQYF
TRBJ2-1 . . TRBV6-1 TGTGCCAGCAGCCGGGTGGGCCCAGGCGGAGGTGAGCAGTTCTTC CASSRVGPGGGEQFF
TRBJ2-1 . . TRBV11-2 TGTGCCAGCAGCTTAGCAGGGTCGAGGGTTAAGCAGTTCTTC CASSLAGSRVKQFF
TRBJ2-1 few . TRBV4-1 TGCGCCAGCAGCCAAGACACCGACAATGAGCAGTTCTTC CASSQDTDNEQFF
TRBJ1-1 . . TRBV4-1 TGCGCCAGCAGCCAAGAACCGGCAGTCGCTCGGGTGGGCACTGAAGCTTTCTTT CASSQEPAVARVGTEAFF